This TCR beta chain was captured by sequencing in a study of CD8+ T cells in alopecia areata. Study context: The drug, oral tofacitinib, was given to treated patients at 5 to 10 mg twice daily.

Germline V gene data show CDR1 as SEHNR and CDR2 as FQNEAQ (reference sequence). The J segment lost 6 bases and the V segment lost 4 bases, leaving 10 bases of the junction unmatched. The CDR3 runs 16 residues. Following RNA extraction, reverse transcription yielded cDNA that acted as the sequencing template. Measured with immunoSEQ multiplex PCR; TCRdb has only the in-frame clones, and not every one. The sample gives hundreds of thousands of clones, about three fifths of which show up once; around 0.92% is in the top ten. General observations from the study: Links between baseline CD8+ expansion and response need larger treated cohorts. Tofacitinib did not eliminate many expanded lesional clones from scalp or blood.

On this clone itself: The antigen remains unidentified.

Treatment noted: oral pan-JAK inhibitor, 5-10 mg twice daily. Sequences were derived from CD4+ T cells sorted from blood, sampled at week 52, from a patient treated with tofacitinib. The rearrangement joins TRBV7-9 to TRBJ2-2; the match to TRBD2 covers 8 bases. This TCR was sampled from a human donor with alopecia areata. The CDR3 sequence: CASSYRSGAVAGELFF. The CDR3 DNA reads TGTGCCAGCAGCTACCGTAGCGGGGCCGTCGCCGGGGAGCTGTTTTTT.